This passage covers 21 T cell receptor beta chains from one sample sequenced in a study of radiotherapy plus CTLA-4 blockade in lung cancer. Measured with immunoSEQ multiplex PCR; TCRdb has only the in-frame clones, and not every one. The data hold roughly 120,000 clones, with 81% observed a single time. Sequencing was performed on peripheral blood, taken from a patient treated with radiotherapy plus ipilimumab. The receptors were sampled from a human donor with non-small cell lung cancer that progressed on radiotherapy plus ipilimumab. Some clones in this sample may be carry-over from other donors' samples.

The chain is built from TRBV7-3 and TRBJ2-5; 12 nucleotides line up with TRBD2. CDR3 length equals 16 residues. Germline V gene lookup returns CDR1 SGHTA and CDR2 FQGTGA. With V trimmed by 5 bases and J by 8 bases, 12 bases remained unmatched. DNA for the CDR3: TGTGCCAGCAGCGTAGTCGCTAGCGGGGGGGCCAATACCCAGTACTTC. Translated: CASSVVASGGANTQYF.

The chain recombines TRBV5-1 with TRBJ1-3, with unresolved D. The germline CDR1 and CDR2 sequences are SGHRS and YFSETQ. The CDR3 consists of 14 residues. V gave up 0 bases and J gave up 1 base, with 5 bases separating them. This CDR3 reads CASSLGGSGNTIYF. The CDR3 DNA follows: TGCGCCAGCAGCTTGGGAGGTTCTGGAAACACCATATATTTT.

The chain has TRBV5-1 and TRBJ1-4; 9 bases fit TRBD1. Germline V gives CDR1 SGHRS, CDR2 YFSETQ. The length of the CDR3 is 15 residues. With V trimmed by 3 bases and J by 7 bases, 7 bases remained unmatched. The CDR3 DNA reads TGCGCCAGCAGCTCCCAACAGGGGGCGGGTGAAAAACTGTTTTTT. Protein product: CASSSQQGAGEKLFF.

V and J are TRBV29-1 and TRBJ1-5; D is undetermined. Germline lookup yields CDR1 SQVTM and CDR2 ANQGSEA. The CDR3 covers 13 residues. The CDR3 region has the DNA TGCAGTGCCAGTGCAGAGAACGATCAGCCCCAGCATTTT. Amino acids: CSASAENDQPQHF.

The chain employs TRBV2 and TRBJ2-7; D gene unclear. The germline V gene has CDR1 SNHLY and CDR2 FYNNEI. The CDR3 is made up of 14 amino acids. V lost 5 bases and J 2 bases, leaving 13 bases between the germline ends. Here the CDR3 reads CASSQDLLAYEQYF. The CDR3 DNA follows: TGTGCCAGCAGTCAGGATTTGCTAGCCTACGAGCAGTACTTC.

V is TRBV2 and J is TRBJ2-1; TRBD2 matches 9 bases. Trimming took 7 bases from V and 4 from J; bases not matched to a gene: 5. Germline loops: CDR1 SNHLY, CDR2 FYNNEI. The CDR3 extends over 14 amino acids. The CDR3 sequence is CASIAGGRYNEQFF. Written as DNA, the CDR3 is TGTGCCAGCATTGCGGGGGGGCGGTACAATGAGCAGTTCTTC.

The V call is TRBV29-1, the J call TRBJ1-1; 9 bases match TRBD1. J lost 4 bases, V lost 4 bases, and 10 bases had no gene match. The CDR3 spans 15 residues. The germline CDR1 and CDR2 sequences are SQVTM and ANQGSEA. In DNA, the CDR3 is TGCAGCGTTGTGCCGGGACAGGGCGTGTTCACTGAAGCTTTCTTT. Its translation: CSVVPGQGVFTEAFF.

The CDR3: CASSLGGINYGYTF. The CDR3 DNA sequence: TGTGCCAGCAGCTTAGGAGGTATTAACTATGGCTACACCTTC. The chain has TRBV7-6 and TRBJ1-2; D uncertain. The CDR3 sequence is 14 residues long. The V end lost 1 base, the J end lost 1 base, and 7 bases lay between the germline ends. Germline CDR1 SGHVS, CDR2 FNYEAQ.

This clone has more than one count but fewer than ten. The rearrangement uses TRBV6-5 and TRBJ1-2, with 8 bases identical to TRBD1. The V and J ends lost 4 bases and 8 bases, in that order; junction bases with no gene match: 9. Per the germline V gene, CDR1 is MNHEY and CDR2 is SVGAGI. The CDR3 covers 14 residues. The CDR3 reads CASSWAGGKGGYTF. CDR3 coding DNA: TGTGCCAGCAGTTGGGCAGGGGGCAAGGGGGGCTACACCTTC.

This clone was observed a few times. The genes are TRBV9 and TRBJ2-1, with TRBD2 matching 9 bases. Germline V gene lookup returns CDR1 SGDLS and CDR2 YYNGEE. J lost 4 bases, V lost 3 bases, and 8 bases had no gene match. This CDR3 is built from 16 residues. The CDR3 nucleotides read TGTGCCAGCAGCGCATCGAGCGGGGGGCCATACAATGAGCAGTTCTTC. Residues: CASSASSGGPYNEQFF.

The V and J genes are TRBV7-2 and TRBJ2-5; D is undetermined. The V end lost 2 bases, the J end lost 5 bases, and 12 bases lay between the germline ends. The germline CDR1 and CDR2 sequences are SGHTA and FQGNSA. The CDR3 is 14 residues long. Here the CDR3 reads CASSLMIRQETQYF. The CDR3 DNA reads TGTGCCAGCAGCTTAATGATCAGGCAGGAGACCCAGTACTTC.

The V call is TRBV5-5, the J call TRBJ1-1; D uncertain. V lost 4 bases to trimming and J lost 5 bases, with 12 bases between them. The CDR3 has 13 residues. The germline V gene has CDR1 SGHKS and CDR2 YYEKEE (reference sequence). CDR3 in DNA: TGTGCCAGCAGCAATCTTCCGGGGACTGAAGCTTTCTTT. Protein sequence: CASSNLPGTEAFF. Filled out from reference TRBV5-5 and TRBJ1-1, the complete variable domain reads DAGVTQSPTHLIKTRGQQVTLRCSPISGHKSVSWYQQVLGQGPQFIFQYYEKEERGRGNFPDRFSARQFPNYSSELNVNALLLGDSALYLCASSNLPGTEAFFGQGTRLTVV.

The chain uses TRBV5-1 and TRBJ2-5; D remains ambiguous. Trimming pared 3 bases from V and 5 bases from J, leaving 2 bases between. The CDR3 runs to 10 residues. Germline V lookup: CDR1 SGHRS, CDR2 YFSETQ. CDR3 residues: CASSWETQYF. The CDR3 DNA reads TGCGCCAGCAGCTGGGAGACCCAGTACTTC.

V is TRBV7-2 and J is TRBJ1-4; D is perhaps TRBD1 (5 bases). This CDR3 region has 14 residues. Germline CDR1 reads SGHTA; CDR2 reads FQGNSA. Between the trimmed V and J ends, which lost 5 bases and 4 bases, there was a span of 11 bases. The CDR3 sequence is CASSPGRLNEKLFF. CDR3 sequence (DNA): TGTGCCAGCAGCCCGGGACGGCTTAATGAAAAACTGTTTTTT.

The J gene is TRBJ1-5, the V gene TRBV5-6; 8 bases are shared with TRBD1. Unmatched junction bases numbered 5, after V lost 0 bases and J lost 6 bases. Germline assignment: CDR1 SGHDT and CDR2 YYEEEE. The CDR3 spans 15 residues. CDR3 residues: CASSLATGGGQPQHF. The CDR3 nucleotides read TGTGCCAGCAGCTTGGCTACAGGGGGAGGTCAGCCCCAGCATTTT.

The chain is built from TRBV2 and TRBJ2-3; no definite D call. Looked up from germline, CDR1 is SNHLY and CDR2 is FYNNEI. This CDR3 region has 11 residues. Trimming removed 7 bases from V and 2 bases from J, with 4 bases in between. CDR3 amino acids: CASIFTDTQYF. DNA of the CDR3: TGTGCCAGCATCTTCACAGATACGCAGTATTTT.

This clone turned up a few times. The rearrangement joins TRBV11-3 to TRBJ2-6; the D is unclear. This CDR3 region has 15 residues. V lost 2 bases and J lost 0, with 5 bases in between. CDR1 is SGHNT and CDR2 is YENEEA in the germline V gene. The CDR3 region is CASSLLGSGANVLTF. CDR3 bases: TGTGCCAGCAGCTTATTGGGCTCTGGGGCCAACGTCCTGACTTTC.

V gene TRBV6-5 combines with J gene TRBJ2-7, with D possibly being TRBD2 (5 bases). Germline CDR1 and CDR2: MNHEY and SVGAGI. The CDR3 totals 13 residues. V lost 0 bases and J lost 5, with 8 bases in between. This CDR3 reads CASSYSLGNEQYF. CDR3 DNA: TGTGCCAGCAGTTACTCGCTCGGGAACGAGCAGTACTTC.

This chain connects TRBV5-1 to TRBJ2-6, with TRBD1 matching over 8 bases. Germline V CDR1 and CDR2: SGHRS, YFSETQ. Unmatched junction bases numbered 9, after V lost 4 bases and J lost 0 bases. CDR3 length: 18 residues. The CDR3 nucleotides are TGCGCCAGCAGCCACGGACAGGGTCTCCCCTCTGGGGCCAACGTCCTGACTTTC. Its protein is CASSHGQGLPSGANVLTF. The whole variable domain, remainder taken from reference TRBV5-1 and TRBJ2-6, is KAGVTQTPRYLIKTRGQQVTLSCSPISGHRSVSWYQQTPGQGLQFLFEYFSETQRNKGNFPGRFSGRQFSNSRSEMNVSTLELGDSALYLCASSHGQGLPSGANVLTFGAGSRLTVL.

The J gene is TRBJ2-7, the V gene TRBV28; 7 nucleotides agree with TRBD1. Losses at the gene ends were 5 bases for V and 2 bases for J; bases not matched to a gene: 6. This CDR3 has 14 amino acids. The germline CDR1 and CDR2 sequences are MDHEN and SYDVKM. CDR3 protein: CASSITGQAYEQYF. The CDR3 nucleotides read TGTGCCAGCAGTATAACCGGACAGGCCTACGAGCAGTACTTC.

The rearrangement uses TRBV5-1 and TRBJ2-3; D is perhaps TRBD1 (6 bases). Germline V gene data show CDR1 as SGHRS and CDR2 as YFSETQ. V was cut by 5 bases and J by 2 bases, with 12 bases left in between. This CDR3 is 14 amino acids long. This CDR3 reads CASSPGQTTDTQYF. CDR3 sequence (DNA): TGCGCCAGCAGTCCCGGACAGACCACAGATACGCAGTATTTT.